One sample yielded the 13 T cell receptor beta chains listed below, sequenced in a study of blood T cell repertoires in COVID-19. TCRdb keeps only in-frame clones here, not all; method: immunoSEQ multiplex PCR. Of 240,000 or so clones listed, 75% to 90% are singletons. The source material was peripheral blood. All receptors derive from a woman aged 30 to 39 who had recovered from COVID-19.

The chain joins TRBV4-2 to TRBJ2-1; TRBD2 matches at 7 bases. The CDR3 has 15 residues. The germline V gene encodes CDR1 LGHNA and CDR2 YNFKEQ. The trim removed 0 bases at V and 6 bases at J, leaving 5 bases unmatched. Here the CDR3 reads CASSQETSWGNEQFF. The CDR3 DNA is TGTGCCAGCAGCCAAGAGACTAGCTGGGGCAATGAGCAGTTCTTC.

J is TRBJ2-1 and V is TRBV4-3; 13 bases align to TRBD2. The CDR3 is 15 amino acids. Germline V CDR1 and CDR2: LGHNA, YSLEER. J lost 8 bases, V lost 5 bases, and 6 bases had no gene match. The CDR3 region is CASSLTSGGIDEQFF. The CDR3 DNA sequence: TGCGCCAGCAGCTTGACTAGCGGGGGGATAGATGAGCAGTTCTTC.

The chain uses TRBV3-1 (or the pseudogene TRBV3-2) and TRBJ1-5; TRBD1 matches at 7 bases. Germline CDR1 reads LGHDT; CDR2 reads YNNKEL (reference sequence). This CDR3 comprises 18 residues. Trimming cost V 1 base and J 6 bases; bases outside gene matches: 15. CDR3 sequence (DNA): TGTGCCAGCAGCCAAGGGGACAGCGGTAGGGTAGCTGCTCAGCCCCAGCATTTT. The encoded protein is CASSQGDSGRVAAQPQHF.

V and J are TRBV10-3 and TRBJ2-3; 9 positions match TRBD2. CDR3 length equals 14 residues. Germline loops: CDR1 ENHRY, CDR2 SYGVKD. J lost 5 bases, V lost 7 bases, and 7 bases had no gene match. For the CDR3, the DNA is TGTGCCATCAAGGCCAGCGGGGGGATAGATACGCAGTATTTT. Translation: CAIKASGGIDTQYF.

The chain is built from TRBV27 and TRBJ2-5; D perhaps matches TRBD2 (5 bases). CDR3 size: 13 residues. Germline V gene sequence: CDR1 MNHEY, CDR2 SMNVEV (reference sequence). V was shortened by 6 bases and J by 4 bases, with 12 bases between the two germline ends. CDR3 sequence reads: CASRGGSIETQYF. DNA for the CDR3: TGTGCCAGCAGAGGCGGGTCAATAGAGACCCAGTACTTC.

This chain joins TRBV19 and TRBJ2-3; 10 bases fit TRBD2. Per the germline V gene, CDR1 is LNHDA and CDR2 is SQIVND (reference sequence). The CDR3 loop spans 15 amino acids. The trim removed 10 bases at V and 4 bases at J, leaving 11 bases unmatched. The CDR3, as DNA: TGTGCCATCAGTAGACTAGCGGGCCCTCCAGATACGCAGTATTTT. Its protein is CAISRLAGPPDTQYF.

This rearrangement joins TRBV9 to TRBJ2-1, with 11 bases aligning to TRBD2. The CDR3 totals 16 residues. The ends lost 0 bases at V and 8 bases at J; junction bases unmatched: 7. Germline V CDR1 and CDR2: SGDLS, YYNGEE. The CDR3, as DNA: TGTGCCAGCAGCGTAGGTAGCGGGGGGGCCTTTGATGAGCAGTTCTTC. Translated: CASSVGSGGAFDEQFF.

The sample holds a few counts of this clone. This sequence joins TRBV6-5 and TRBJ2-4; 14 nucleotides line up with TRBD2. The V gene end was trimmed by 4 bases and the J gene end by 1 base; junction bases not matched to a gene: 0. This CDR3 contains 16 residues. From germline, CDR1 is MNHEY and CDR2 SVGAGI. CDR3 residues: CASSWTSGGAKNIQYF. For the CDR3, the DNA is TGTGCCAGCAGTTGGACTAGCGGGGGGGCCAAAAACATTCAGTACTTC.

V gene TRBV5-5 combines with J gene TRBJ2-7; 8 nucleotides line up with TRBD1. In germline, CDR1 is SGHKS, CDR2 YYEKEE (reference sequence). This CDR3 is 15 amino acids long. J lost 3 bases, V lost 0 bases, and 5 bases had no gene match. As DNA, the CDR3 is TGTGCCAGCAGCTTGGAGGGACAGGTGGTCTACGAGCAGTACTTC. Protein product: CASSLEGQVVYEQYF.

This CDR3 is CASSSQGNEQFF. The CDR3 DNA sequence: TGTGCCAGCAGCTCACAGGGTAATGAGCAGTTCTTC. J is TRBJ2-1 and V is TRBV21-1; the DNA was not compared with TRBD1, the D call given in the table. TRBV21-1 is classified as a pseudogene. This CDR3 comprises 12 residues.

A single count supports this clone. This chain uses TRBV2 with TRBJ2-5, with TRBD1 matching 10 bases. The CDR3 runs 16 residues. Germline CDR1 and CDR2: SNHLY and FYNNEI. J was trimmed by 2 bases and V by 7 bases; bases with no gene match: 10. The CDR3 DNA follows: TGTGCCAGCACTGGACAGGGGGTATCAATTCAAGAGACCCAGTACTTC. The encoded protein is CASTGQGVSIQETQYF.

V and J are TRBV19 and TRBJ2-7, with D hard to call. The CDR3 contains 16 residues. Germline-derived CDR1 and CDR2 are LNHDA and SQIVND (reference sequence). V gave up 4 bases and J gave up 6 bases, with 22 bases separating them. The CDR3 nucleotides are TGTGCCAGTAGTAAAAGACTGGGTTTGTCCGTCTCCGAGCAGTACTTC. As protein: CASSKRLGLSVSEQYF.

CDR3 nucleotides: TGTGCCAGCAGCGTAGAAGTCCACACAGGCCCATATACCTCCTCTGGAAACACCATATATTTT. It yields the protein CASSVEVHTGPYTSSGNTIYF. This chain uses TRBV9 with TRBJ1-3; the D gene is possibly TRBD1 (5 bases). The length of the CDR3 is 21 residues. V lost 0 bases, J lost 0 bases, and 25 bases lay in between. Looked up from germline, CDR1 is SGDLS and CDR2 is YYNGEE.